What follows are 7 T cell receptor beta chains derived from one specimen sequenced in a study of T-cell memory formation after mild COVID-19. TCRdb itself ran the 5' RACE reads through MiXCR, one entry per CDR3 protein. The table includes nearly 250,000 distinct CDR3 sequences, 15% detected once. Sequences were obtained from PBMCs or a T cell subset sorted from them (not recorded which). Source of these receptors: an adult woman who had mild COVID-19 (a few samples of this study predate the infection). Cell type and time point are not known.

This clonotype was observed many times. This chain joins TRBV5-1 and TRBJ2-1, with 10 bases matching TRBD1. V gave up 1 base and J gave up 8 bases; unmatched junction bases: 3. CDR1 and CDR2 (germline): SGHRS, YFSETQ. The CDR3 has 14 amino acids. As DNA, the CDR3 is TGCGCCAGCAGCTTGTCGGACAGGGGGTATGAGCAGTTCTTC. Encoded protein: CASSLSDRGYEQFF. The whole variable domain, filled in from reference TRBV5-1 and TRBJ2-1, reads KAGVTQTPRYLIKTRGQQVTLSCSPISGHRSVSWYQQTPGQGLQFLFEYFSETQRNKGNFPGRFSGRQFSNSRSEMNVSTLELGDSALYLCASSLSDRGYEQFFGPGTRLTVL.

This clonotype was recorded a few times. This chain links TRBV12-3 or TRBV12-4 with TRBJ1-2; 7 nucleotides align to TRBD1. This CDR3 contains 12 residues. Losses at the gene ends were 3 bases for V and 6 bases for J; bases not matched to a gene: 1. The CDR3 loop is CASSFDRDGYTF. CDR3 DNA sequence: TGTGCCAGCAGTTTCGACAGGGATGGCTACACCTTC.

This chain links TRBV7-3 with TRBJ2-1, with TRBD1 identical over 8 bases. The CDR3 contains 14 residues. V was pared by 1 base and J by 8 bases, with 4 bases of the junction left unmatched. Germline V gene lookup returns CDR1 SGHTA and CDR2 FQGTGA. In nucleotides, the CDR3 is TGTGCCAGCAGCTTAAAGGCAGGGGGCCATGAGCAGTTCTTC. This encodes CASSLKAGGHEQFF. Supplemented by reference TRBV7-3 and TRBJ2-1, the full variable domain reads GAGVSQTPSNKVTEKGKYVELRCDPISGHTALYWYRQSLGQGPEFLIYFQGTGAADDSGLPNDRFFAVRPEGSVSTLKIQRTERGDSAVYLCASSLKAGGHEQFFGPGTRLTVL.

V is TRBV6-5 and J is TRBJ2-5; either TRBD1 or TRBD2 may supply D (5 bases each). The germline gives CDR1 MNHEY, CDR2 SVGAGI. Trimming removed 2 bases at V and 0 bases at J, with 10 bases between. The CDR3 loop spans 15 amino acids. In DNA, the CDR3 is TGTGCCAGCAGTTACGGGGGAATACACCAAGAGACCCAGTACTTC. Protein: CASSYGGIHQETQYF.

The V and J genes are TRBV20-1 and TRBJ1-1, with 7 bases lining up with TRBD1. Germline V CDR1 and CDR2: DFQATT, SNEGSKA (reference sequence). Trimming took 3 bases from V and 0 from J; bases not matched to a gene: 4. The CDR3 is 14 residues long. The DNA of the CDR3 is TGCAGTGCTAGCCGGGACAGCCTGAACACTGAAGCTTTCTTT. Translating it yields CSASRDSLNTEAFF.

The chain links TRBV4-1 to TRBJ2-4; 9 nucleotides agree with TRBD2. CDR3 length: 14 residues. Trimming at V came to 2 bases and at J to 4 bases, leaving 0 bases not matched to a gene. The germline V gene has CDR1 MGHRA and CDR2 YSYEKL. The DNA for the CDR3 is TGCGCCAGCAGCCAACTAGCGGGGAAAAACATTCAGTACTTC. Encoded protein: CASSQLAGKNIQYF.

The chain employs TRBV12-3 or TRBV12-4 and TRBJ2-3, with D possibly TRBD2 on 5 matching bases. Trimming removed 8 bases from V and 0 bases from J, with 9 bases in between. The CDR3 is 13 residues long. CDR3 region: CASGSRSTDTQYF. The CDR3 DNA sequence: TGTGCCAGCGGGAGCAGAAGCACAGATACGCAGTATTTT.